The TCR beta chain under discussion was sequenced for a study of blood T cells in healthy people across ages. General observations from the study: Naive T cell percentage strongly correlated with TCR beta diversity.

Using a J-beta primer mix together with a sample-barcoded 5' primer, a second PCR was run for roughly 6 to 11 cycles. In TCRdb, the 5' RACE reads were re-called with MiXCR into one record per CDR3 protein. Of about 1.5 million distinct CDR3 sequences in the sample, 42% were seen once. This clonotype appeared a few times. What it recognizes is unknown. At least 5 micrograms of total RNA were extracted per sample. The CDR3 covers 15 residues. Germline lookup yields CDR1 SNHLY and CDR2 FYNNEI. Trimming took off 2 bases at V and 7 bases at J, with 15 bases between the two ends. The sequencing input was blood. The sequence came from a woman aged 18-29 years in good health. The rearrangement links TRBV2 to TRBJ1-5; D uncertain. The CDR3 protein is CASSERDQFRQPQHF. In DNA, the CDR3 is TGTGCCAGCAGTGAACGCGACCAATTCAGGCAGCCCCAGCATTTT.